This passage covers 15 T cell receptor beta chains from one sample sequenced in a study of shared clonotypes between healthy human individuals. CD45RO-negative, CCR7-selected cells formed the naive CD8 fraction, which excluded terminally differentiated effector memory CD45RA+ cells. Measured with immunoSEQ multiplex PCR; TCRdb has only the in-frame clones, and not every one. The data hold some 2 million clones, with about 95% observed a single time. Sequencing was carried out using naive CD8+ T cells sorted from blood. Every receptor here comes from a young man in good health.

As concerns this clone: Different DNA sequences within this sample yield the same CDR3. This chain links TRBV27 with TRBJ1-6; possible D gene TRBD1, 5 bases. The germline V gene encodes CDR1 MNHEY and CDR2 SMNVEV (reference sequence). Trimming left V 2 bases short and J 2 bases short, with 7 bases between. The CDR3 length is 15 residues. CDR3: CASSLGGTYNSPLHF. CDR3 DNA sequence: TGTGCCAGCAGTTTAGGGGGGACCTATAATTCACCCCTCCACTTT.

For this clone: This sample includes further DNA sequences coding for the same CDR3. The chain links TRBV11-2 to TRBJ2-7; D not resolved. The V end lost 3 bases, the J end lost 3 bases, and 9 bases lay between the germline ends. The germline CDR1 and CDR2 sequences are SGHAT and FQNNGV. The CDR3 length is 13 residues. This chain's CDR3 is CASSLAGFYEQYF. CDR3 nucleotides: TGTGCCAGCAGCTTGGCCGGATTCTACGAGCAGTACTTC.

The chain employs TRBV27 and TRBJ2-2, with TRBD1 identical over 8 bases. This CDR3 region has 15 residues. V lost 5 bases and J lost 3; bases outside the gene matches: 5. CDR1 is MNHEY, CDR2 SMNVEV, per germline (reference sequence). The chain's CDR3 is CASSIQGDYTGELFF. For the CDR3, the DNA is TGTGCCAGCAGTATACAGGGGGATTACACCGGGGAGCTGTTTTTT.

The gene calls are TRBV7-9 and TRBJ2-3; D unresolved. The germline V gene has CDR1 SEHNR and CDR2 FQNEAQ (reference sequence). The length of the CDR3 is 12 residues. V lost 6 bases, J lost 6 bases, and 10 bases lay in between. The CDR3 DNA reads as TGTGCCAGCAGTTATTATCGGGATACGCAGTATTTT. Translation: CASSYYRDTQYF.

Comments on this clone: This CDR3 is also generated by other DNA sequences in the sample. The chain employs TRBV5-1 and TRBJ2-1; 9 positions agree with TRBD2. From germline, CDR1 is SGHRS and CDR2 YFSETQ. Trimming at V came to 4 bases and at J to 2 bases, leaving 4 bases not matched to a gene. The CDR3 runs to 15 residues. The CDR3, as DNA: TGCGCCAGCAGCCAAGCGGGGGGTCCCTACAATGAGCAGTTCTTC. Encoded protein: CASSQAGGPYNEQFF.

The CDR3 is CASSYSASFSGNTIYF. In DNA form, the CDR3 reads TGTGCCAGCAGTTACTCAGCTAGCTTCTCTGGAAACACCATATATTTT. The gene calls are TRBV6-6 and TRBJ1-3; no firm D call. The CDR3 runs to 16 residues. The V end was cut by 0 bases, the J end by 0 bases, with 9 bases between. The germline V gene encodes CDR1 MNHNY and CDR2 SVGAGI (reference sequence).

The J gene is TRBJ2-2, the V gene TRBV11-2, with D uncertain. This CDR3 comprises 13 residues. Per germline, CDR1 SGHAT and CDR2 FQNNGV. Trimming shortened V by 1 base and J by 8 bases, and 8 bases separated the two germline ends. In DNA, the CDR3 is TGTGCCAGCAGCTTAGTTCGGTCGGGGGAGCTGTTTTTT. The encoded protein is CASSLVRSGELFF.

The V gene is TRBV28, the J gene TRBJ2-1; weak D call: TRBD2 (6 bases). Germline V gives CDR1 MDHEN, CDR2 SYDVKM. V was trimmed by 6 bases and J by 4 bases, leaving 13 bases between them. There are 14 residues in the CDR3. The CDR3 coding sequence is TGTGCCAGCAGCGTAGACGGGACTTACAATGAGCAGTTCTTC. Translation: CASSVDGTYNEQFF.

This chain joins TRBV18 and TRBJ2-6; 10 bases match TRBD1. CDR1 and CDR2 (germline): KGHSH, LQKENI. The CDR3 has 16 residues. Losses at the gene ends were 6 bases for V and 4 bases for J; bases not matched to a gene: 6. CDR3 bases: TGTGCCAGCTCTATGGACAGGGGGGTCGGGGCCAACGTCCTGACTTTC. Translation: CASSMDRGVGANVLTF.

V is TRBV7-9 and J is TRBJ1-2; 9 nucleotides match TRBD1. Germline CDR1 is SEHNR and CDR2 is FQNEAQ (reference sequence). J gave up 1 base and V 5 bases, and 14 bases lay outside the gene matches. The CDR3 contains 18 residues. CDR3 loop: CASSEHNGGTGINYGYTF. Written as DNA, the CDR3 is TGTGCCAGCAGCGAACATAACGGGGGGACAGGGATTAACTATGGCTACACCTTC.

The rearrangement joins TRBV4-3 to TRBJ2-7; D remains ambiguous. Trimming pared 4 bases from V and 4 bases from J, leaving 17 bases between. There are 15 residues in the CDR3. Germline CDR1 is LGHNA and CDR2 is YSLEER. CDR3 in amino acids: CASSRVLGSQYEQYF. In DNA form, the CDR3 reads TGCGCCAGCAGCCGCGTACTCGGATCACAATACGAGCAGTACTTC.

This rearrangement joins TRBV27 to TRBJ1-1, with a weak D call TRBD1 (6 bases). The length of the CDR3 is 15 residues. Trimming shortened V by 3 bases and J by 3 bases, and 14 bases separated the two germline ends. CDR1 and CDR2 from the germline V gene are MNHEY and SMNVEV (reference sequence). The CDR3 DNA sequence: TGTGCCAGCAGTTTGCTGACAGGAATGGACACTGAAGCTTTCTTT. Its protein product is CASSLLTGMDTEAFF.

The chain combines TRBV25-1 with TRBJ2-7, with D perhaps TRBD1 (8 bases). Germline assignment: CDR1 MGHDK and CDR2 SYGVNS. Trimming removed 10 bases at V and 1 base at J, with 14 bases between. The CDR3 has 13 residues. The CDR3 DNA follows: TGTGCCAACGAGCGGGACAGGTCCTACGAGCAGTACTTC. Translation gives CANERDRSYEQYF.

This clone occurred a few times. Other nucleotide sequences from this sample produce the same CDR3. The chain recombines TRBV19 with TRBJ1-2, with 7 bases aligning to TRBD1. The J segment lost 3 bases and the V segment lost 5 bases, leaving 3 bases of the junction unmatched. Germline CDR1 reads LNHDA; CDR2 reads SQIVND (reference sequence). This CDR3 comprises 13 residues. CDR3 DNA sequence: TGTGCCAGTAGTCCAGGGACAGACTATGGCTACACCTTC. Amino acid sequence: CASSPGTDYGYTF.

Remarks on this clone: Mismatch with germline at one junction end may stem from a read error. V and J are TRBV5-4 and TRBJ2-7, with D uncertain. CDR1 is SGHNT, CDR2 YYREEE, per germline (reference sequence). The length of the CDR3 is 13 residues. CDR3 coding DNA: TGTGCCAGCAGCTTCTCTGGCTCCTACGAGCAGTGCTTC. It yields the protein CASSFSGSYEQCF. The whole variable domain, remainder taken from reference TRBV5-4 and TRBJ2-7, is ETGVTQSPTHLIKTRGQQVTLRCSSQSGHNTVSWYQQALGQGPQFIFQYYREEENGRGNFPPRFSGLQFPNYSSELNVNALELDDSALYLCASSFSGSYEQCFGPGTRLTVT.